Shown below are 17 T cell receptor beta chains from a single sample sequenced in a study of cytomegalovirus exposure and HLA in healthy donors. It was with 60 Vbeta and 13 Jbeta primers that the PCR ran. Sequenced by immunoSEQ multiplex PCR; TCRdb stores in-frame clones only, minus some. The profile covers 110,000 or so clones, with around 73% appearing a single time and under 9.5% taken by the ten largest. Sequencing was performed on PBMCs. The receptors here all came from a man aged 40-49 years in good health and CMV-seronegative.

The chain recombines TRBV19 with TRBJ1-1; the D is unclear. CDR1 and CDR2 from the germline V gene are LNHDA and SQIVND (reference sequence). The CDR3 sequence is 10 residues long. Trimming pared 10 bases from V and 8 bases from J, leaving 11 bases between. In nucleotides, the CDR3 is TGTGCCACCTACGACGGGGAAGCTTTCTTT. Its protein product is CATYDGEAFF.

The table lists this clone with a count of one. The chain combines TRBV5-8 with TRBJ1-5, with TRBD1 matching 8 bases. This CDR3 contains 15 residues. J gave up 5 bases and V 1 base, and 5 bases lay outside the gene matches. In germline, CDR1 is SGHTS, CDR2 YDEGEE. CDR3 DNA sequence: TGTGCCAGCAGCTTGAGAGGGACAGGCGATCAGCCCCAGCATTTT. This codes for CASSLRGTGDQPQHF.

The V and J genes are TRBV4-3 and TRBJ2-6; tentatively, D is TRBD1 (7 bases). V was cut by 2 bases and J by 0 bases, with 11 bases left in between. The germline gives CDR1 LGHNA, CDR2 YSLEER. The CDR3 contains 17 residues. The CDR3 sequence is CASSQYRGGSGANVLTF. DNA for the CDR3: TGCGCCAGCAGCCAATACAGGGGAGGCTCTGGGGCCAACGTCCTGACTTTC.

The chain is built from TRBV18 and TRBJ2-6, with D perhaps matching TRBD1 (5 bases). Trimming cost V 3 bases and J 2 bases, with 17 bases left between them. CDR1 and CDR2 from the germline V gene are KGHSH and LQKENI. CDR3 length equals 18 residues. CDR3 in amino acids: CASSPPGLVTAGANVLTF. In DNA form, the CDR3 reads TGTGCCAGCTCACCCCCTGGTTTAGTGACAGCTGGGGCCAACGTCCTGACTTTC.

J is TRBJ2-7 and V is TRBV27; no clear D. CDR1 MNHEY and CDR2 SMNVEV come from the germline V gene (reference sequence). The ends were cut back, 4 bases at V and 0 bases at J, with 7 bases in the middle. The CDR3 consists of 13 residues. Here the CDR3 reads CASSSHDSYEQYF. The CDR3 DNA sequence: TGTGCCAGCAGTTCACACGACTCCTACGAGCAGTACTTC.

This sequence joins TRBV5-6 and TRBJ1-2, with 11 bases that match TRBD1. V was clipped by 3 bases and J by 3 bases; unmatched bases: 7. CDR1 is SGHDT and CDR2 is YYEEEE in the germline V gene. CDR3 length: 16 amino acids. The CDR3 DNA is TGTGCCAGCAGCTCGCGGACAGGGGGCGCCGACTATGGCTACACCTTC. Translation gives CASSSRTGGADYGYTF.

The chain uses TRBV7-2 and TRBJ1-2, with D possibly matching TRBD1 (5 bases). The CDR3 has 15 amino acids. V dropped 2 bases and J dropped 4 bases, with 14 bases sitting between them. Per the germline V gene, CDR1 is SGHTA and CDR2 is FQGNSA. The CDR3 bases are TGTGCCAGCAGCTTACGGCCAGACAGCCTCTATGGCTACACCTTC. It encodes CASSLRPDSLYGYTF.

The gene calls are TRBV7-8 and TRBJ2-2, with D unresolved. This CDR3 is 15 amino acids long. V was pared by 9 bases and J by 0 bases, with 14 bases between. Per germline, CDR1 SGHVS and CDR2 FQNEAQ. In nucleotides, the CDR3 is TGTGCCAGTATGGTGCCGGGTGCGAACACCGGGGAGCTGTTTTTT. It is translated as CASMVPGANTGELFF.

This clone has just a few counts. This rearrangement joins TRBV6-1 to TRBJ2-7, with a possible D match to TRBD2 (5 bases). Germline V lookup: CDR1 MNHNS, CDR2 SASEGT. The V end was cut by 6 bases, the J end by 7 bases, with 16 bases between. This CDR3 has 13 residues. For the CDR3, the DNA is TGTGCCAGCAGGGATCCGAGCCGGGGTGAGCAGTACTTC. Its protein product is CASRDPSRGEQYF.

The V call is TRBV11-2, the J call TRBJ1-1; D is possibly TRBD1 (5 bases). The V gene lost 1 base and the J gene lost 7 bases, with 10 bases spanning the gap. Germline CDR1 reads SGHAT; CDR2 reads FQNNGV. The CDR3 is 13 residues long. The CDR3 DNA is TGTGCCAGCAGCTTAGGCGGGGCGGGTGAAGCTTTCTTT. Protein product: CASSLGGAGEAFF.

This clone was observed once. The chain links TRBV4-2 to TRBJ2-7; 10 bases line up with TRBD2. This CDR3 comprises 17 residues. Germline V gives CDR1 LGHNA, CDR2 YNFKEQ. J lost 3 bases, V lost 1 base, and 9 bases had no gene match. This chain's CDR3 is CASSQGGGTSEGYEQYF. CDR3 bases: TGTGCCAGCAGCCAAGGCGGGGGGACTAGCGAGGGCTACGAGCAGTACTTC.

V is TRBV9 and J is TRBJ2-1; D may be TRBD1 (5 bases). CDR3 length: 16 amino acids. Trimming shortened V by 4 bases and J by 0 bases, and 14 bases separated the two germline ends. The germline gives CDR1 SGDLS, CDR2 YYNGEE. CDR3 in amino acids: CASSPRQPSSYNEQFF. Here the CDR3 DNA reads TGTGCCAGCAGCCCTCGACAGCCTAGCTCCTACAATGAGCAGTTCTTC.

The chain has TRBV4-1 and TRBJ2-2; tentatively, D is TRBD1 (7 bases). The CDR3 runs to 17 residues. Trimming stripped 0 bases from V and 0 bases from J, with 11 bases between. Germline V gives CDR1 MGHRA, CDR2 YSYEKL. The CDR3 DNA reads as TGCGCCAGCAGCCAAGATCGCGGGACAGCGAACACCGGGGAGCTGTTTTTT. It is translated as CASSQDRGTANTGELFF.

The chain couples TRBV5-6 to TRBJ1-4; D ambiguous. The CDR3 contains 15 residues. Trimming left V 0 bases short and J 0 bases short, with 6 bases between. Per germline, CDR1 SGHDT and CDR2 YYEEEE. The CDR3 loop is CASSLGGTTNEKLFF. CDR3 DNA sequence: TGTGCCAGCAGCTTGGGCGGAACAACTAATGAAAAACTGTTTTTT.

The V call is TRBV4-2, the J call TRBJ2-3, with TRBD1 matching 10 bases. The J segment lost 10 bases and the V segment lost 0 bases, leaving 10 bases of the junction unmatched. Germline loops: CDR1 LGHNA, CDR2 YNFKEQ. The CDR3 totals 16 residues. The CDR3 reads CASSQEAGQGSWAQYF. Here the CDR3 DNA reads TGTGCCAGCAGCCAAGAAGCGGGACAGGGGAGTTGGGCGCAGTATTTT.

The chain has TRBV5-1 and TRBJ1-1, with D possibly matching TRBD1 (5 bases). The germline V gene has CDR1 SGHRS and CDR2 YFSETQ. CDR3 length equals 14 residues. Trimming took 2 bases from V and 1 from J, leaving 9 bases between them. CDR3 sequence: CASSLLGGNTEAFF. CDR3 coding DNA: TGCGCCAGCAGCTTATTGGGGGGGAACACTGAAGCTTTCTTT.

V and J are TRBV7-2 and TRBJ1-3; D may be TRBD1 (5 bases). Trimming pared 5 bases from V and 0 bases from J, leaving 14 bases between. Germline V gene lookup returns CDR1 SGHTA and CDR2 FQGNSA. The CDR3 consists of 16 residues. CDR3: CASSPLGPNSGNTIYF. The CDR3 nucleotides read TGTGCCAGCAGCCCCTTGGGGCCTAACTCTGGAAACACCATATATTTT. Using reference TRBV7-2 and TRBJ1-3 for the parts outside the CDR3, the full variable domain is GAGVSQSPSNKVTEKGKDVELRCDPISGHTALYWYRQSLGQGLEFLIYFQGNSAPDKSGLPSDRFSAERTGGSVSTLTIQRTQQEDSAVYLCASSPLGPNSGNTIYFGEGSWLTVV.